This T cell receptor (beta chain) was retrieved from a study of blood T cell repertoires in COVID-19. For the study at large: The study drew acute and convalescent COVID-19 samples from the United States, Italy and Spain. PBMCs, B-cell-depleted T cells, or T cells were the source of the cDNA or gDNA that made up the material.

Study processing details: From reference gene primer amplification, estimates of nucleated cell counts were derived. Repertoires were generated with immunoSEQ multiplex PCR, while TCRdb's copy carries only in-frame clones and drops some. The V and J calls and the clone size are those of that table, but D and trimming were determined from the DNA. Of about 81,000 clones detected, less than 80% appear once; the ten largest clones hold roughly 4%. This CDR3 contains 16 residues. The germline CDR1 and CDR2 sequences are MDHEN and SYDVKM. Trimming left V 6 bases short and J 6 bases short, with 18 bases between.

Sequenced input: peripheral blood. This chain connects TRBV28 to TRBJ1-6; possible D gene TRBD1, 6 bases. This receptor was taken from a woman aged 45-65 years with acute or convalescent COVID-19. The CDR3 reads CASSSGDIRFNSPLHF. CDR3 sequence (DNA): TGTGCCAGCAGCTCCGGGGACATACGTTTTAATTCACCCCTCCACTTT.